This TCR beta chain comes out of a study of regulatory T cells in long-lasting Graves disease. Study background: Those with persistent Graves' disease had received antithyroid drugs for over 5 years with positive TSH receptor antibodies.

Combining iRepertoire HTBI primers with Arm-PCR of CDR3 regions, the authors built TCR beta libraries. Authors' data handling: The study identified more than 50 TRBV and some 15 TRBJ segments across samples. TCRdb processed the multiplex PCR reads anew with MiXCR; each CDR3 protein has one entry. These V and J calls rely on TCRdb rather than the paper's analysis. Of around 450,000 distinct CDR3 sequences listed, roughly a fifth were seen once; the top ten hold roughly 6.9%. The time point: persistent/refractory GD, antithyroid drugs over 5 years with positive TRAb. The TCR library was made from RNA extracted from PBMCs. The table lists this clonotype with many counts. Its matching antigen is unknown. This CDR3 spans 13 amino acids. CDR1 and CDR2 (germline): MDHEN, SYDVKM. Trimming pared 10 bases from V and 7 bases from J, leaving 16 bases between. Regarding the study as a whole: Rather than thyroid tissue, only peripheral blood underwent study.

Sequencing used peripheral blood mononuclear cells (PBMCs), obtained when the disease was refractory, from a patient treated with antithyroid drugs. This chain joins TRBV28 and TRBJ2-2; no clear D gene. The receptor was isolated from a female donor with Graves disease. In nucleotides, the CDR3 is TGTGCCATCTTTGACCGGGTACTCGGGGAGCTGTTTTTT. Translating gives CAIFDRVLGELFF.